This paragraph covers one T cell receptor (beta chain) sequence. This entry belongs to a study of shared clonotypes between healthy human individuals. Sorted-subset replicate PCRs used around 0.2 ug DNA, some 33,000 T cell genomes. Repertoires were generated with immunoSEQ multiplex PCR, while TCRdb's copy carries only in-frame clones and drops some. The table records more than 1.2 million clones, just under 99% of them present only once. The clonotype comes from a man between 25 and 39 years old in good health. The sequenced sample was naive CD4+ T cells sorted from blood. Subset specified: CD45RA+ positively selected.

The CDR3 here is CASSVGSIANEQFF. The CDR3 region has the DNA TGTGCCAGCAGCGTAGGGAGTATAGCAAATGAGCAGTTCTTC. The V and J genes are TRBV9 and TRBJ2-1, with D uncertain. V lost 0 bases and J 7 bases, leaving 11 bases between the germline ends. The CDR3 sequence is 14 residues long. CDR1 is SGDLS, CDR2 YYNGEE, per germline.